This T cell receptor (beta chain) was captured by sequencing in a study of regulatory T cells in long-lasting Graves disease. Turning to the study itself: The criterion for persistent Graves' disease was over 5 years of antithyroid drugs with positive TSH receptor antibodies. Points from the study as a whole: Results may be inaccurate due to the small sample size.

Arm-PCR of CDR3 regions with iRepertoire HTBI primers generated TCR beta libraries. TCRdb reprocessed the multiplex PCR reads via MiXCR and lists one record per CDR3 protein. The sample lists around 500,000 distinct CDR3 sequences, less than 25% occurring once. CDR3 length: 17 residues. J lost 4 bases, V lost 1 base, and 12 bases had no gene match. The germline V gene has CDR1 MGHRA and CDR2 YSYEKL. Specified time point: persistent/refractory GD, antithyroid drugs over 5 years with positive TRAb. Generation of the TCR library employed RNA extracted from PBMCs. This clonotype was counted a few times. The antigen is unknown.

Sequences were derived from peripheral blood mononuclear cells (PBMCs), sampled when the disease was refractory, from a patient treated with antithyroid drugs. The chain couples TRBV4-1 to TRBJ1-2; 7 bases align to TRBD1. The clonotype was recovered from a female donor with Graves disease. CDR3 sequence (DNA): TGCGCCAGCAGCCAAGTAGGGGGCAGACGAACGGGCTATGGCTACACCTTC. Residues: CASSQVGGRRTGYGYTF.